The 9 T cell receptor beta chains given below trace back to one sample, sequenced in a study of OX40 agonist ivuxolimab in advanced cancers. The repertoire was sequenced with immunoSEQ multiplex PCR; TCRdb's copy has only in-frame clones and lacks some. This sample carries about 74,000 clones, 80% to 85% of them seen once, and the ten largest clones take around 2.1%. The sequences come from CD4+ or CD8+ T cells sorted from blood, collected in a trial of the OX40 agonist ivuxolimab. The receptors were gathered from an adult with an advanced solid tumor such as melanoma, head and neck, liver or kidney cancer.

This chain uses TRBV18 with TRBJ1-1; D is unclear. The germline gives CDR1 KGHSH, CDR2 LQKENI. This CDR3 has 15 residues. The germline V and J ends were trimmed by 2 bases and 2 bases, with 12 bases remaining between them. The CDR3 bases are TGTGCCAGCTCACCAACAAGAGACAAAAACACTGAAGCTTTCTTT. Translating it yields CASSPTRDKNTEAFF.

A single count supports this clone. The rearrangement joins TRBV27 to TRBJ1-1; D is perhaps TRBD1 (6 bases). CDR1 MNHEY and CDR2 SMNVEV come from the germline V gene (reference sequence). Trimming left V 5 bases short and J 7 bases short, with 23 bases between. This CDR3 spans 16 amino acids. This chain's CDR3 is CASSPGAGGGHLEAFF. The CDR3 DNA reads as TGTGCCAGCAGTCCAGGGGCCGGGGGGGGTCATCTTGAAGCTTTCTTT.

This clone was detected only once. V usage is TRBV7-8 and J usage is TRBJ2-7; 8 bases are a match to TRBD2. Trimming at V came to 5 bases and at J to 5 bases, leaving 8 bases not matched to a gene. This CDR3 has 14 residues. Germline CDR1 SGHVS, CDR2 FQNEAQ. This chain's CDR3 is CASSPGLEPHEQYF. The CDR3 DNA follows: TGTGCCAGCAGCCCGGGACTAGAACCCCACGAGCAGTACTTC. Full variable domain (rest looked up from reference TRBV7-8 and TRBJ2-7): GAGVSQSPRYKVAKRGQDVALRCDPISGHVSLFWYQQALGQGPEFLTYFQNEAQLDKSGLPSDRFFAERPEGSVSTLKIQRTQQEDSAVYLCASSPGLEPHEQYFGPGTRLTVT.

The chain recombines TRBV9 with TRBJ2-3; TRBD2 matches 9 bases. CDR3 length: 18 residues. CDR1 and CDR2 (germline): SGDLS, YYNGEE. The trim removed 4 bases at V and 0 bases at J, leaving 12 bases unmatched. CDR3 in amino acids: CASSSREVAGASTDTQYF. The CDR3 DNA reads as TGTGCCAGCAGCAGCCGGGAGGTAGCGGGGGCCAGCACAGATACGCAGTATTTT.

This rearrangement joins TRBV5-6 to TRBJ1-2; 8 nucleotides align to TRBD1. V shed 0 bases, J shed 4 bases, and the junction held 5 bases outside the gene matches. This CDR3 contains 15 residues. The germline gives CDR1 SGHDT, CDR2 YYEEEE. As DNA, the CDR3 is TGTGCCAGCAGCTTGGGATCCACAGGGGGCTATGGCTACACCTTC. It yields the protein CASSLGSTGGYGYTF.

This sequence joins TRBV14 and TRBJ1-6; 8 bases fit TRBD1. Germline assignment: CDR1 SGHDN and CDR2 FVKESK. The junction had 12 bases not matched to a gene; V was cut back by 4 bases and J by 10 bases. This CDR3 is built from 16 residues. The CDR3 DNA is TGTGCCAGCAGCCGCCTCGACAGGGGTATTACGTCACCCCTCCACTTT. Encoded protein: CASSRLDRGITSPLHF. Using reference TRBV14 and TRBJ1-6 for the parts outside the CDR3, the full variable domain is EAGVTQFPSHSVIEKGQTVTLRCDPISGHDNLYWYRRVMGKEIKFLLHFVKESKQDESGMPNNRFLAERTGGTYSTLKVQPAELEDSGVYFCASSRLDRGITSPLHFGNGTRLTVT.

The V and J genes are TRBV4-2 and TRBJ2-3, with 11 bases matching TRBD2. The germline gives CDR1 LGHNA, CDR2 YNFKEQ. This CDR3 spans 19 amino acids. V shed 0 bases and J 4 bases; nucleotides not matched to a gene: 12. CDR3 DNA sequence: TGTGCCAGCAGCCAAGAAGGGCCTAGCGGGGGGTTGGCAGCAGATACGCAGTATTTT. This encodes CASSQEGPSGGLAADTQYF.

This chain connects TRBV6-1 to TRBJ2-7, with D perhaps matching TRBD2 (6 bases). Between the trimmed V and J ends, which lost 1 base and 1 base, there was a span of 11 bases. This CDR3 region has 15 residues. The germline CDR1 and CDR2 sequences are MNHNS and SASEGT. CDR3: CASSEVGAGSYEQYF. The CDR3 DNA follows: TGTGCCAGCAGTGAAGTCGGCGCGGGGTCCTACGAGCAGTACTTC.

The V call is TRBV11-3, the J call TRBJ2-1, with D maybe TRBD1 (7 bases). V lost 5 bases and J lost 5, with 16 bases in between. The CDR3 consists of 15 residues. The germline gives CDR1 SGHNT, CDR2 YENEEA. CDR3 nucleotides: TGTGCCAGCAGCCAGCAGGGGGGTCCAAACAATGAGCAGTTCTTC. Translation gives CASSQQGGPNNEQFF.